One sample yielded the 30 T cell receptor beta chains listed below, sequenced in a study of glioma-infiltrating T cells. Using RNA template, CDR3s of TCR alpha and beta were amplified with iRepertoire arm-PCR. TCRdb recomputed calls from the multiplex PCR reads with MiXCR, one row per CDR3 protein. The sample holds under 200,000 distinct CDR3 sequences, roughly 45% seen once. The sequenced sample consisted of glioma tissue, nonneoplastic brain tissue, or PBMCs (not recorded which). Receptors originate from a human donor with low-grade glioma or glioblastoma, undergoing nonglioma brain surgery, or in good health (not recorded which).

V usage is TRBV6-1 and J usage is TRBJ2-3; D unclear. Trimming took 1 base from V and 3 from J, leaving 11 bases between them. CDR1 is MNHNS and CDR2 is SASEGT in the germline V gene. This CDR3 has 15 residues. This CDR3 is CASSEDSMKTDTQYF. CDR3 nucleotide sequence: TGTGCCAGCAGTGAAGATTCGATGAAAACAGATACGCAGTATTTT.

Concerning this clonotype itself: One base away lies a much larger clone, so this may be a sequencing read error. The rearrangement uses TRBV28 and TRBJ2-7, with 7 nucleotides matching TRBD2. With 10 bases clipped from V and 3 bases from J, the junction kept 6 bases outside the gene matches. The CDR3 has 12 amino acids. CDR1 and CDR2 from the germline V gene are MDHEN and SYDVKM. CDR3 in DNA: TGTGCCATCAGATGGGACTACTACGAGCAGTACTTC. This sequence encodes CAIRWDYYEQYF.

There are many counts of this clonotype. The chain links TRBV20-1 to TRBJ1-1, with D unclear. Germline CDR1 and CDR2: DFQATT and SNEGSKA (reference sequence). There are 16 residues in the CDR3. Trimming pared 2 bases from V and 0 bases from J, leaving 16 bases between. DNA for the CDR3: TGCAGTGCTAGAAGCGTACTCCAGGCGATGAACACTGAAGCTTTCTTT. This encodes CSARSVLQAMNTEAFF.

The chain couples TRBV5-6 to TRBJ2-3; tentative D call: TRBD2 (6 bases). With 1 base removed from V and 0 bases from J, the gap between germline ends came to 12 bases. The germline CDR1 and CDR2 sequences are SGHDT and YYEEEE. CDR3 length: 16 amino acids. CDR3 nucleotide sequence: TGTGCCAGCAGCTTGACTAGCTGGTCTAGCACAGATACGCAGTATTTT. Translating it yields CASSLTSWSSTDTQYF.

This clonotype was detected many times. The J gene is TRBJ1-1, the V gene TRBV18; D not resolved. Germline CDR1 KGHSH, CDR2 LQKENI. Trimming shortened V by 4 bases and J by 2 bases, and 8 bases separated the two germline ends. This CDR3 has 13 residues. The CDR3 loop is CASSLIGNTEAFF. The CDR3 DNA reads TGTGCCAGCTCACTAATAGGTAACACTGAAGCTTTCTTT.

This clonotype has at least ten counts. V is TRBV28 and J is TRBJ1-1; D remains unclear. The V end was cut by 3 bases, the J end by 2 bases, with 10 bases between. Germline-derived CDR1 and CDR2 are MDHEN and SYDVKM. The CDR3 is 14 amino acids. The CDR3 region is CASSLSGVNTEAFF. In DNA, the CDR3 is TGTGCCAGCAGTTTGAGCGGTGTAAACACTGAAGCTTTCTTT.

There are many counts of this clonotype. This rearrangement joins TRBV20-1 to TRBJ2-1; the D is unclear. The V gene's germline CDR1 is DFQATT and CDR2 SNEGSKA (reference sequence). The CDR3 has 14 residues. V lost 3 bases and J lost 5, with 14 bases in between. CDR3 amino acids: CSASDWKAHNEQFF. For the CDR3, the DNA is TGCAGTGCTAGCGACTGGAAGGCCCACAATGAGCAGTTCTTC.

This clonotype was observed at least ten times. CDR3 loop: CASSFRAKYSNQPQHF. CDR3 nucleotide sequence: TGTGCCAGCAGTTTTCGGGCCAAATATAGCAATCAGCCCCAGCATTTT. The V call is TRBV28, the J call TRBJ1-5; D gene ambiguous. Germline values: CDR1 MDHEN, CDR2 SYDVKM. The V and J ends lost 3 bases and 0 bases respectively, with 12 bases between them. The CDR3 runs 16 residues.

With regard to this clonotype: A read error is possible here, since a much larger clone lies one base away. The CDR3 region has the DNA TGCAGTGCTAGAGATCCCCCAGGGGCAGAGACCAAGTACTTC. Translation: CSARDPPGAETKYF. The chain uses TRBV20-1 and TRBJ2-5, with a tentative D call TRBD1 (6 bases). This CDR3 is 14 amino acids long. Looked up from germline, CDR1 is DFQATT and CDR2 is SNEGSKA (reference sequence).

Comment on this clonotype: Relative to the germline gene, one junction end is altered; a read error may explain this. The J gene is TRBJ2-3, the V gene TRBV20-1; no definite D call. The CDR3 is 11 amino acids. Per the germline V gene, CDR1 is DFQATT and CDR2 is SNEGSKA (reference sequence). DNA of the CDR3: TGCAGTGCGTTTTGGATAGATAAGCAGTATTTT. It codes for CSAFWIDKQYF.

This clonotype has at least ten counts. This chain links TRBV6-1 with TRBJ2-1; D remains unclear. The CDR3 has 12 amino acids. CDR1 and CDR2 from the germline V gene are MNHNS and SASEGT. The V end was cut by 8 bases, the J end by 4 bases, with 9 bases between. The CDR3 sequence is CASQDAYNEQFF. The CDR3 coding sequence is TGTGCCAGCCAAGACGCTTACAATGAGCAGTTCTTC.

J is TRBJ2-1 and V is TRBV2, with 13 positions matching TRBD2. The germline CDR1 and CDR2 sequences are SNHLY and FYNNEI. Trimming at V came to 2 bases and at J to 9 bases, leaving 4 bases not matched to a gene. The CDR3 length is 15 residues. CDR3 residues: CASSERTSGRTEQFF. CDR3 DNA sequence: TGTGCCAGCAGTGAAAGGACTAGCGGGAGAACTGAGCAGTTCTTC. The full variable domain, rest sourced from reference TRBV2 and TRBJ2-1, is EPEVTQTPSHQVTQMGQEVILRCVPISNHLYFYWYRQILGQKVEFLVSFYNNEISEKSEIFDDQFSVERPDGSNFTLKIRSTKLEDSAMYFCASSERTSGRTEQFFGPGTRLTVL.

Note on this clonotype: The junction differs from germline at one of its ends, possibly a read error. This rearrangement joins TRBV3-1 to TRBJ2-7; no reliable D call. Per germline, CDR1 LGHDT and CDR2 YNNKEL (reference sequence). This CDR3 comprises 12 residues. The CDR3 DNA sequence: TGTGCCAGCACCCAAGAAGCCTACGAGCAGTACTTC. Translation gives CASTQEAYEQYF.

This clonotype was observed a single time. A much larger clone is a single base away; this may be a read error. The V call is TRBV10-3, the J call TRBJ2-3; D remains ambiguous. Germline V lookup: CDR1 ENHRY, CDR2 SYGVKD. The CDR3 has 13 residues. V lost 3 bases and J lost 4, with 8 bases in between. This CDR3 is CAISDVASDTQYF. In DNA form, the CDR3 reads TGTGCCATCAGTGATGTAGCCTCAGATACGCAGTATTTT.

This clonotype occurred many times. V usage is TRBV10-3 and J usage is TRBJ1-1; maybe TRBD1 (5 bases). The CDR3 is 15 residues long. V shed 0 bases and J shed 1 base, with 9 bases lying between them. CDR1 and CDR2 from the germline V gene are ENHRY and SYGVKD. The CDR3 coding sequence is TGTGCCATCAGTGAGTCGGCAGGACAGAACACTGAAGCTTTCTTT. As protein: CAISESAGQNTEAFF.

This clonotype was observed at least ten times. The CDR3 protein is CASSLGGGLNTEAFF. The CDR3 nucleotides are TGTGCCAGCAGCCTGGGCGGGGGTCTGAACACTGAAGCTTTCTTT. This chain uses TRBV4-2 with TRBJ1-1; the D gene is possibly TRBD1 (5 bases). The CDR3 totals 15 residues. Germline-derived CDR1 and CDR2 are LGHNA and YNFKEQ. With 4 bases removed from V and 0 bases from J, the gap between germline ends came to 12 bases.

This clonotype was detected many times. The chain couples TRBV7-2 to TRBJ2-3; D call uncertain. The CDR3 has 15 amino acids. Germline V gene lookup returns CDR1 SGHTA and CDR2 FQGNSA. With 2 bases removed from V and 0 bases from J, the gap between germline ends came to 9 bases. CDR3 sequence: CASSLQIGSTDTQYF. The CDR3 nucleotides read TGTGCCAGCAGCTTACAAATCGGGAGCACAGATACGCAGTATTTT.

DNA of the CDR3: TGCAGCGTTGAAGGTAGCGGGAGGGAAGATACGCAGTATTTT. Protein sequence: CSVEGSGREDTQYF. The chain couples TRBV29-1 to TRBJ2-3; 11 bases fit TRBD2. The CDR3 runs 14 residues. The germline V gene has CDR1 SQVTM and CDR2 ANQGSEA. Unmatched junction bases numbered 2, after V lost 1 base and J lost 5 bases.

As for this clonotype: An end of the junction does not agree with germline; a read error may underlie this. The V gene is TRBV20-1, the J gene TRBJ2-3; D may be TRBD2 (5 bases). Germline loops: CDR1 DFQATT, CDR2 SNEGSKA (reference sequence). CDR3 length equals 16 residues. CDR3 residues: CSARQPGAESTDKQYF. For the CDR3, the DNA is TGCAGTGCTAGACAGCCAGGAGCGGAAAGCACAGATAAGCAGTATTTT.

This clonotype was counted many times. The chain is built from TRBV3-1 and TRBJ2-3; the D is unclear. CDR3 length equals 13 residues. The germline CDR1 and CDR2 sequences are LGHDT and YNNKEL (reference sequence). V was cut by 2 bases and J by 6 bases, with 9 bases left in between. The CDR3 loop reads CASSQWNGDTQYF. The CDR3 DNA is TGTGCCAGCAGCCAATGGAACGGGGATACGCAGTATTTT.

This clonotype appeared a few times. This may come from a read error, since a much larger clone is one base off. The V call is TRBV20-1, the J call TRBJ2-7, with 7 bases fitting TRBD2. Germline V gene lookup returns CDR1 DFQATT and CDR2 SNEGSKA (reference sequence). Losses at the gene ends were 6 bases for V and 6 bases for J; bases not matched to a gene: 11. The CDR3 extends over 13 amino acids. This CDR3 is CSAAVTSYSEQYF. CDR3 DNA: TGCAGTGCAGCCGTGACTAGCTACTCCGAGCAGTACTTC.

This clonotype was counted many times. The chain uses TRBV20-1 and TRBJ2-6, with D unclear. V lost 3 bases to trimming and J lost 4 bases, with 10 bases between them. Per germline, CDR1 DFQATT and CDR2 SNEGSKA (reference sequence). The CDR3 is made up of 14 amino acids. This chain's CDR3 is CSASQVPGANVLTF. Written as DNA, the CDR3 is TGCAGTGCTAGTCAGGTCCCCGGGGCCAACGTCCTGACTTTC.

With respect to this clonotype: This may be a read error: a much more frequent sequence differs by one nucleotide. The CDR3 DNA is TGTGCCAGCAGCTTGACAGGGGTGATGAGCACTGAAGCTTTCTTT. Protein sequence: CASSLTGVMSTEAFF. The chain joins TRBV11-2 to TRBJ1-1, with 8 bases identical to TRBD1. With V trimmed by 3 bases and J by 4 bases, 7 bases remained unmatched. The V gene's germline CDR1 is SGHAT and CDR2 FQNNGV. The CDR3 has 15 amino acids.

This clonotype was detected ten times or more. This sequence joins TRBV3-1 and TRBJ2-7; D is ambiguous. Trimming took off 1 base at V and 3 bases at J, with 7 bases between the two ends. This CDR3 region has 13 residues. CDR1 is LGHDT, CDR2 YNNKEL, per germline (reference sequence). CDR3 nucleotide sequence: TGTGCCAGCAGCCAAGTACCCGGCTACGAGCAGTACTTC. Its translation is CASSQVPGYEQYF.

V and J are TRBV5-8 and TRBJ2-5; 11 bases align to TRBD1. The CDR3 is 17 amino acids. Germline assignment: CDR1 SGHTS and CDR2 YDEGEE. V shed 0 bases and J 4 bases; nucleotides not matched to a gene: 8. CDR3 nucleotide sequence: TGTGCCAGCAGCTTGGATGGGACAGGGGGTTTCGGAGAGACCCAGTACTTC. This gives the protein CASSLDGTGGFGETQYF.

In this sample, this clonotype turned up many times. CDR3 coding DNA: TGTGCCAGCAGCTTGGATGGCGGAAACACTGAAGCTTTCTTT. Protein sequence: CASSLDGGNTEAFF. The rearrangement uses TRBV9 and TRBJ1-1, with no clear D. The CDR3 totals 14 residues. Germline loops: CDR1 SGDLS, CDR2 YYNGEE. Trimming removed 4 bases at V and 2 bases at J, with 12 bases between.

This rearrangement joins TRBV7-9 to TRBJ2-1, with D possibly TRBD2 on 6 matching bases. Germline CDR1 SEHNR, CDR2 FQNEAQ (reference sequence). CDR3 length: 15 residues. Trimming took 8 bases from V and 6 from J, leaving 20 bases between them. DNA for the CDR3: TGTGCCAGCGACCTATCGGGAGCCTTAGGCAATGAGCAGTTCTTC. Amino acid sequence: CASDLSGALGNEQFF.

About this clonotype: A much more abundant neighbour one base away suggests this may be a read error. The CDR3 region is CASSLASDYNEQFF. CDR3 DNA: TGTGCCAGCAGCTTGGCCTCAGACTACAATGAGCAGTTCTTC. This chain uses TRBV7-2 with TRBJ2-1, with D hard to call. This CDR3 region has 14 residues. Trimming cost V 3 bases and J 3 bases, with 9 bases left between them. CDR1 is SGHTA, CDR2 FQGNSA, per germline.

This clonotype was picked up many times. This chain joins TRBV29-1 and TRBJ2-3; 12 bases are a match to TRBD2. Trimming cost V 7 bases and J 2 bases; bases outside gene matches: 1. From germline, CDR1 is SQVTM and CDR2 ANQGSEA. The CDR3 consists of 13 residues. CDR3 residues: CSGTSGTTDTQYF. CDR3 sequence (DNA): TGCAGCGGGACTAGCGGGACCACAGATACGCAGTATTTT.

The chain carries TRBV30 and TRBJ1-1; D not resolved. Germline V gene data show CDR1 as GTSNPN and CDR2 as SVGIG (reference sequence). The CDR3 has 15 residues. V lost 0 bases and J lost 1, with 12 bases in between. CDR3 in amino acids: CAWSVLPQSNTEAFF. For the CDR3, the DNA is TGTGCCTGGAGTGTACTCCCACAATCGAACACTGAAGCTTTCTTT.